Below, 32 T cell receptor beta chains from the same sample are listed, as sequenced in a study of blood T cell repertoires in COVID-19. Assay used: immunoSEQ multiplex PCR; TCRdb lists only in-frame clones, some missing. Of some 75,000 clones in the sample, approximately 80% are singletons; the top ten hold 10% to 15%. Sequenced material: peripheral blood. The receptor set was obtained from a man aged 45-65 years with COVID-19, enrolled during active disease.

V gene TRBV23-1 combines with J gene TRBJ2-3; 9 bases map to TRBD1. TRBV23-1 is filed as an ORF, its function uncertain. With 1 base clipped from V and 3 bases from J, the junction kept 23 bases outside the gene matches. The CDR3 runs 22 residues. DNA of the CDR3: TGCGCCAGCAGTCAATTTGGCGAGACAGGGGGAACGCGCCCGGGTTCTACAGATACGCAGTATTTT. The encoded protein is CASSQFGETGGTRPGSTDTQYF.

The gene calls are TRBV11-2 and TRBJ2-7; 8 positions agree with TRBD2. Germline CDR1 reads SGHAT; CDR2 reads FQNNGV. The CDR3 runs 14 residues. The V and J ends lost 6 bases and 7 bases, in that order; junction bases with no gene match: 11. CDR3 in amino acids: CASRRGGADGEQYF. CDR3 in DNA: TGTGCCAGCAGACGGGGGGGCGCGGATGGGGAGCAGTACTTC.

In its sample, this clone was seen a few times. The chain employs TRBV5-1 and TRBJ2-7; tentative D call: TRBD1 (5 bases). V lost 4 bases and J lost 2, with 10 bases in between. Looked up from germline, CDR1 is SGHRS and CDR2 is YFSETQ. The CDR3 spans 13 residues. CDR3 nucleotides: TGCGCCAGCAGCCCCACAGGACCCTACGAGCAGTACTTC. Translating it yields CASSPTGPYEQYF.

The V gene is TRBV27, the J gene TRBJ2-1; TRBD2 matches 7 bases. Germline CDR1 is MNHEY and CDR2 is SMNVEV (reference sequence). Germline trimming cut 7 bases from V and 7 bases from J; bases unmatched to any gene: 13. CDR3 length: 15 amino acids. CDR3 nucleotides: TGTGCCAGCACCCAAGCGGGGACCCTTGGAAATGAGCAGTTCTTC. Amino acid sequence: CASTQAGTLGNEQFF.

The CDR3 coding sequence is TGCGCCAGCAGCCAAGAAAAACTAGCGGGAGGAGATGAGCAGTTCTTC. Its translation: CASSQEKLAGGDEQFF. The chain recombines TRBV4-1 with TRBJ2-1; TRBD2 aligns across 12 bases. The CDR3 length is 16 residues. Germline V gene lookup returns CDR1 MGHRA and CDR2 YSYEKL. V gave up 0 bases and J gave up 8 bases; unmatched junction bases: 5.

The chain links TRBV28 to TRBJ2-4, with a tentative D call TRBD2 (7 bases). Per the germline V gene, CDR1 is MDHEN and CDR2 is SYDVKM. Trimming removed 8 bases at V and 0 bases at J, with 14 bases between. This CDR3 comprises 15 residues. This chain's CDR3 is CASRGGELAKNIQYF. Written as DNA, the CDR3 is TGTGCCAGCCGAGGGGGGGAACTAGCCAAAAACATTCAGTACTTC.

The gene calls are TRBV7-3 and TRBJ2-3, with 7 bases fitting TRBD2. Germline V lookup: CDR1 SGHTA, CDR2 FQGTGA. The CDR3 has 14 amino acids. The V and J ends lost 5 bases and 7 bases, in that order; junction bases with no gene match: 9. CDR3 nucleotide sequence: TGTGCCAGCAGCCAAGGCGGGAGTAAGAATACGCAGTATTTT. This gives the protein CASSQGGSKNTQYF.

V usage is TRBV7-9 and J usage is TRBJ2-2; 8 bases map to TRBD1. V lost 0 bases and J lost 6; bases outside the gene matches: 6. CDR3 length: 16 residues. Germline lookup yields CDR1 SEHNR and CDR2 FQNEAQ (reference sequence). The CDR3 bases are TGTGCCAGCAGCTTAGCAGGACAGGGAAACGCCGGGGAGCTGTTTTTT. Protein product: CASSLAGQGNAGELFF.

This chain joins TRBV10-3 and TRBJ2-4; the D is unclear. The length of the CDR3 is 15 residues. Per germline, CDR1 ENHRY and CDR2 SYGVKD. Trimming removed 3 bases at V and 0 bases at J, with 9 bases between. CDR3 DNA: TGTGCCATCAGTGAAGAGGCTCTAGCCAAAAACATTCAGTACTTC. It specifies CAISEEALAKNIQYF.

This chain links TRBV24-1 with TRBJ2-3; 11 bases agree with TRBD2. Losses at the gene ends were 3 bases for V and 9 bases for J; bases not matched to a gene: 10. Germline values: CDR1 KGHDR, CDR2 SFDVKD. The CDR3 length is 16 residues. The CDR3 protein is CATSDPGIAGGLTQYF. CDR3 DNA: TGTGCCACCAGTGATCCCGGGATAGCGGGAGGGCTGACGCAGTATTTT.

The chain uses TRBV30 and TRBJ1-2, with 10 nucleotides matching TRBD1. The CDR3 is made up of 13 amino acids. CDR1 is GTSNPN, CDR2 SVGIG, per germline (reference sequence). After removal of 1 base from V and 10 bases from J, the junction contained 6 bases not matched to a gene. CDR3 sequence reads: CAWSEGDRGTYTF. The CDR3 DNA reads as TGTGCCTGGAGTGAGGGGGACAGGGGAACCTACACCTTC.

The chain has TRBV19 and TRBJ1-1; D gene unclear. The germline V gene has CDR1 LNHDA and CDR2 SQIVND (reference sequence). Trimming took off 7 bases at V and 5 bases at J, with 17 bases between the two ends. The CDR3 loop spans 14 amino acids. The CDR3 region has the DNA TGTGCCAGTAACCCTTCGGGTGGAGATACTGAAGCTTTCTTT. It specifies CASNPSGGDTEAFF.

This clone was recorded a few times. The gene calls are TRBV5-1 and TRBJ2-1, with D perhaps matching TRBD1 (6 bases). The V end was cut by 4 bases, the J end by 4 bases, with 15 bases between. In germline, CDR1 is SGHRS, CDR2 YFSETQ. The CDR3 loop spans 15 amino acids. The CDR3 loop is CASSVTGEGYNEQFF. The CDR3 coding sequence is TGCGCCAGCAGCGTGACAGGAGAGGGTTACAATGAGCAGTTCTTC.

The genes are TRBV28 and TRBJ1-1, with TRBD1 matching 7 bases. V was pared by 8 bases and J by 7 bases, with 7 bases of the junction left unmatched. The CDR3 length is 12 residues. Germline V lookup: CDR1 MDHEN, CDR2 SYDVKM. The CDR3 DNA follows: TGTGCCAGCTATCGACAGGGAAGTGAAGCTTTCTTT. Amino acids: CASYRQGSEAFF. The full variable domain, rest sourced from reference TRBV28 and TRBJ1-1, is DVKVTQSSRYLVKRTGEKVFLECVQDMDHENMFWYRQDPGLGLRLIYFSYDVKMKEKGDIPEGYSVSREKKERFSLILESASTNQTSMYLCASYRQGSEAFFGQGTRLTVV.

V gene TRBV19 combines with J gene TRBJ2-1; perhaps TRBD2 as D (6 bases). Germline V gene lookup returns CDR1 LNHDA and CDR2 SQIVND (reference sequence). The CDR3 sequence is 16 residues long. Trimming cost V 2 bases and J 5 bases, with 16 bases left between them. The DNA of the CDR3 is TGTGCCAGTAGTATAATTCGGGACGGGGGAAACAATGAGCAGTTCTTC. This codes for CASSIIRDGGNNEQFF.

The rearrangement joins TRBV7-3 to TRBJ2-5; tentatively, D is TRBD2 (5 bases). The V end was cut by 0 bases, the J end by 9 bases, with 11 bases between. The germline gives CDR1 SGHTA, CDR2 FQGTGA. The CDR3 is made up of 13 amino acids. CDR3 sequence: CASSLTDYSPQYF. CDR3 bases: TGTGCCAGCAGCTTAACAGACTACAGTCCCCAGTACTTC.

V is TRBV6-2 or TRBV6-3 and J is TRBJ2-1, with 7 bases matching TRBD2. Trimming at V came to 6 bases and at J to 8 bases, leaving 28 bases not matched to a gene. Germline V gene sequence: CDR1 MNHEY, CDR2 SVGEGT. The CDR3 extends over 20 amino acids. The DNA of the CDR3 is TGTGCCAGCAGCAGTTACCGGGCTAGCGGATCCGAGGTGGGGGTAGATGAGCAGTTCTTC. Its protein is CASSSYRASGSEVGVDEQFF.

The chain carries TRBV5-6 and TRBJ1-2, with D tentatively TRBD1 (5 bases). The ends were cut back, 0 bases at V and 7 bases at J, with 10 bases in the middle. The CDR3 totals 13 residues. Germline V lookup: CDR1 SGHDT, CDR2 YYEEEE. CDR3 bases: TGTGCCAGCAGCTTGGGAGGGGAGGGTGGCTACACCTTC. Protein sequence: CASSLGGEGGYTF.

The CDR3: CASRGTETGNEQFF. The CDR3 nucleotides read TGTGCCAGCAGGGGGACTGAGACGGGGAATGAGCAGTTCTTC. V gene TRBV3-1 (or the pseudogene TRBV3-2) combines with J gene TRBJ2-1; TRBD2 might be the D (6 bases). The CDR3 runs 14 residues. CDR1 and CDR2 from the germline V gene are LGHDT and YNNKEL (reference sequence). V was pared by 6 bases and J by 7 bases, with 16 bases between.

The chain is built from TRBV6-5 and TRBJ1-5; unclear D gene. In germline, CDR1 is MNHEY, CDR2 SVGAGI. The CDR3 length is 14 residues. The V end was cut by 9 bases, the J end by 0 bases, with 12 bases between. The CDR3 region has the DNA TGTGCCAGTCAAAGGAGTAATAGCAATCAGCCCCAGCATTTT. Encoded protein: CASQRSNSNQPQHF.

The chain is built from TRBV18 and TRBJ2-7; 9 nucleotides line up with TRBD2. Germline CDR1 reads KGHSH; CDR2 reads LQKENI. The CDR3 sequence is 16 residues long. V lost 3 bases to trimming and J lost 0 bases; unmatched junction nucleotides: 6. The DNA of the CDR3 is TGTGCCAGCTCACCGCCTAGCGGGACAAGCTCCTACGAGCAGTACTTC. Protein product: CASSPPSGTSSYEQYF. The full variable domain, its missing parts supplied by reference TRBV18 and TRBJ2-7, is NAGVMQNPRHLVRRRGQEARLRCSPMKGHSHVYWYRQLPEEGLKFMVYLQKENIIDESGMPKERFSAEFPKEGPSILRIQQVVRGDSAAYFCASSPPSGTSSYEQYFGPGTRLTVT.

The V and J genes are TRBV19 and TRBJ2-5; 12 bases agree with TRBD2. V lost 0 bases to trimming and J lost 4 bases; unmatched junction nucleotides: 3. The CDR3 has 16 amino acids. Germline lookup yields CDR1 LNHDA and CDR2 SQIVND (reference sequence). CDR3 nucleotide sequence: TGTGCCAGTAGTATAGAGACGACTAGCGGGGGAGAGACCCAGTACTTC. Translating it yields CASSIETTSGGETQYF.

This chain joins TRBV5-1 and TRBJ2-7; 7 bases fit TRBD1. Germline V lookup: CDR1 SGHRS, CDR2 YFSETQ. The CDR3 contains 17 residues. The J segment lost 3 bases and the V segment lost 0 bases, leaving 12 bases of the junction unmatched. The CDR3 DNA reads as TGCGCCAGCAGCTTGGTCGTAAAACAGGGGATGGGCTACGAGCAGTACTTC. As protein: CASSLVVKQGMGYEQYF.

The chain joins TRBV6-4 to TRBJ2-3; TRBD2 matches 8 bases. This CDR3 comprises 15 residues. In germline, CDR1 is MRHNA, CDR2 SNTAGT. V lost 3 bases and J lost 4; bases outside the gene matches: 6. The CDR3: CASSDSGGPADTQYF. The CDR3 nucleotides are TGTGCCAGCAGTGATTCGGGAGGGCCCGCAGATACGCAGTATTTT.

This clone turned up a few times. The V gene is TRBV30, the J gene TRBJ1-6; weak D call: TRBD1 (5 bases). Trimming removed 3 bases at V and 8 bases at J, with 11 bases between. The CDR3 spans 13 residues. CDR1 GTSNPN and CDR2 SVGIG come from the germline V gene (reference sequence). The CDR3 DNA is TGTGCCTGGAGGCTCAGGGTGGATTCACCCCTCCACTTT. The encoded protein is CAWRLRVDSPLHF.

The V and J genes are TRBV2 and TRBJ2-3, with D unclear. The V gene lost 11 bases and the J gene lost 0 bases, with 15 bases spanning the gap. Germline V gene lookup returns CDR1 SNHLY and CDR2 FYNNEI. The CDR3 contains 14 residues. In nucleotides, the CDR3 is TGTGCCTCCCAGGCTACCCCTAGCACAGATACGCAGTATTTT. Translating it yields CASQATPSTDTQYF.

This clone was seen a few times. J is TRBJ2-2 and V is TRBV9; 10 nucleotides agree with TRBD2. Germline trimming cut 4 bases from V and 3 bases from J; bases unmatched to any gene: 9. Germline V gene lookup returns CDR1 SGDLS and CDR2 YYNGEE. This CDR3 has 17 residues. The CDR3 is CASSHPRLAGDTGELFF. The DNA of the CDR3 is TGTGCCAGCAGCCATCCAAGGCTAGCGGGGGACACCGGGGAGCTGTTTTTT.

The chain employs TRBV10-3 and TRBJ2-7; no firm D call. Trimming shortened V by 0 bases and J by 6 bases, and 12 bases separated the two germline ends. Germline lookup yields CDR1 ENHRY and CDR2 SYGVKD. The CDR3 is 14 residues long. The CDR3 sequence is CAISESAPLGEQYF. CDR3 in DNA: TGTGCCATCAGTGAGTCGGCCCCTCTAGGCGAGCAGTACTTC.

The chain combines TRBV5-4 with TRBJ2-7, with 11 positions matching TRBD2. Germline assignment: CDR1 SGHNT and CDR2 YYREEE (reference sequence). V lost 3 bases, J lost 5 bases, and 10 bases stayed unmatched. The CDR3 is 16 residues long. The DNA for the CDR3 is TGTGCCAGCAGCTCCAACCGACTAGCGGGAAAGAACGAGCAGTACTTC. Translation: CASSSNRLAGKNEQYF.

The chain joins TRBV6-2 or TRBV6-3 to TRBJ2-5; 11 bases are shared with TRBD2. The CDR3 sequence is 14 residues long. J lost 4 bases, V lost 6 bases, and 4 bases had no gene match. The germline V gene encodes CDR1 MNHEY and CDR2 SVGEGT. The CDR3 bases are TGTGCCAGCAGCGAAACTAGCGGGGGAGAGACCCAGTACTTC. Its translation: CASSETSGGETQYF.

This clone occurred a few times. The V and J genes are TRBV28 and TRBJ2-1; weak D call: TRBD2 (5 bases). Germline CDR1 reads MDHEN; CDR2 reads SYDVKM. V was shortened by 6 bases and J by 7 bases, with 19 bases between the two germline ends. The CDR3 is 15 amino acids. The CDR3 DNA sequence: TGTGCCAGCAGCTCGGTCGGTAGCGTGGTGAATGAGCAGTTCTTC. Protein sequence: CASSSVGSVVNEQFF.

The chain is built from TRBV7-2 and TRBJ2-1; possibly TRBD2 for D (6 bases). Trimming stripped 5 bases from V and 6 bases from J, with 14 bases between. The CDR3 has 14 residues. The germline gives CDR1 SGHTA, CDR2 FQGNSA. In nucleotides, the CDR3 is TGTGCCAGCAGCGCCCCCGGCGGGGTCAATGAGCAGTTCTTC. This sequence encodes CASSAPGGVNEQFF. Variable domain in full (rest from reference TRBV7-2 and TRBJ2-1): GAGVSQSPSNKVTEKGKDVELRCDPISGHTALYWYRQSLGQGLEFLIYFQGNSAPDKSGLPSDRFSAERTGGSVSTLTIQRTQQEDSAVYLCASSAPGGVNEQFFGPGTRLTVL.